This T cell receptor beta chain was observed in a study of control samples from healthy donors and cancer patients. Trimming removed 1 base from V and 8 bases from J, with 11 bases in between. The germline gives CDR1 SEHNR, CDR2 FQNEAQ (reference sequence). CDR3 size: 13 residues. TCRdb keeps only in-frame clones here, not all; method: immunoSEQ multiplex PCR. The table has some 120,000 clones, around 93% seen once. The chain has TRBV7-9 and TRBJ1-2, with D unresolved. Sequenced sample: blood. The origin of this receptor is a man between 18 and 29 years old in good health. The CDR3: CASSLGITGGYTF. DNA for the CDR3: TGTGCCAGCAGCTTAGGGATAACGGGAGGCTACACCTTC.